The rows below give T cell receptor beta chains drawn from one sample of a study of T cells in Graves' hyperthyroidism and ophthalmopathy. Using its own MiXCR run on the multiplex PCR reads, TCRdb lists one record per CDR3 protein. The sample holds more than 300,000 distinct CDR3 sequences; about 15% are singletons and the top ten take roughly 11%. Sample: blood. Every receptor here comes from a woman between 55 and 75 years old with Graves' hyperthyroidism. The CDR3 runs from the conserved cysteine through the conserved F or W. D genes are given only for firm matches. The listing skips clone size in some rows; elsewhere it reads once, few, many or a size class.

V	size	J	D	CDR3	DNA
TRBV5-5	many	TRBJ1-2	TRBD1	CASSPGQLTNYGYTF	TGTGCCAGCAGCCCGGGACAGTTGACTAACTATGGCTACACCTTC
TRBV6-6	many	TRBJ2-1	NA	CASSYYGFPGGDEQFF	TGTGCCAGCAGTTACTACGGCTTCCCAGGGGGGGATGAGCAGTTCTTC
TRBV20-1	many	TRBJ2-7	TRBD2	CSAVLAGTGEQYF	TGCAGTGCTGTACTAGCGGGAACGGGGGAGCAGTACTTC
TRBV6-1	many	TRBJ1-2	NA	CASSDKTNYGYTF	TGTGCCAGCAGTGACAAGACTAACTATGGCTACACCTTC
TRBV18	many	TRBJ2-3	NA	CASSPQAGATDTQYF	TGTGCCAGCTCACCACAAGCAGGGGCAACAGATACGCAGTATTTT
TRBV20-1	many	TRBJ2-1	NA	CSARDSRTPGGNEQFF	TGCAGTGCTAGAGATTCGCGGACCCCCGGAGGGAATGAGCAGTTCTTC
TRBV20-1	NA	TRBJ1-6	NA	CSAPGGDPYNSPLHF	TGCAGTGCCCCGGGGGGGGATCCCTATAATTCACCCCTCCACTTT
TRBV6-6	few	TRBJ2-1	TRBD2	CASSYPASGRDYNEQFF	TGTGCCAGCAGTTACCCGGCTAGCGGGAGGGATTACAATGAGCAGTTCTTC
TRBV9	many	TRBJ2-5	TRBD2	CASSVVEAGGVTQYF	TGTGCCAGCAGCGTAGTGGAAGCGGGAGGGGTGACCCAGTACTTC
TRBV4-1	NA	TRBJ2-7	TRBD2	CASSQARLAGSYEQYF	TGCGCCAGCAGCCAAGCCCGACTAGCGGGGTCCTACGAGCAGTACTTC
TRBV7-2	many	TRBJ1-2	TRBD1	CASSFDRVRSYTF	TGTGCCAGCAGCTTCGACAGGGTCCGGAGCTACACCTTC
TRBV24-1	many	TRBJ2-5	TRBD1	CATSDPLRTGAGETQYF	TGTGCCACCAGTGATCCCCTCCGGACAGGGGCGGGAGAGACCCAGTACTTC
TRBV28	NA	TRBJ1-1	NA	CASSPSLDMNTEAFF	TGTGCCAGCAGTCCATCCCTTGATATGAACACTGAAGCTTTCTTT
TRBV7-2	many	TRBJ2-3	NA	CASSLNGLMPDTQYF	TGTGCCAGCAGCTTAAACGGGCTAATGCCAGATACGCAGTATTTT
TRBV12-3/TRBV12-4	many	TRBJ1-6	NA	CASSSTVYNVDSPLHF	TGTGCCAGCAGCTCAACCGTCTATAACGTGGATTCACCCCTCCACTTT
TRBV19	NA	TRBJ1-1	NA	CATAPPQRNTEAFF	TGTGCCACCGCCCCCCCGCAGCGGAACACTGAAGCTTTCTTT
TRBV11-3	NA	TRBJ2-5	TRBD2	CASTPGGGEQETQYF	TGTGCCAGCACCCCGGGAGGGGGGGAACAAGAGACCCAGTACTTC
TRBV18	NA	TRBJ1-2	NA	CASSPRSYGYTF	TGTGCCAGCTCCCCCCGGAGCTATGGCTACACCTTC
TRBV29-1	few	TRBJ2-5	NA	CSAQGGAEETQYF	TGCAGCGCCCAGGGGGGGGCGGAGGAGACCCAGTACTTC
TRBV20-1	NA	TRBJ1-4	NA	CSASLNVDEKLFF	TGCAGTGCTAGTTTAAACGTTGATGAAAAACTGTTTTTT
TRBV19	few	TRBJ1-1	TRBD1	CASSNPGQGAGNTEAFF	TGTGCCAGTAGTAACCCGGGACAGGGGGCTGGAAACACTGAAGCTTTCTTT
TRBV3-1	many	TRBJ2-5	NA	CASSLGMGWQETQYF	TGTGCCAGCAGCCTCGGGATGGGGTGGCAAGAGACCCAGTACTTC
TRBV11-3	many	TRBJ1-1	NA	CASSLDLTPETEAFF	TGTGCCAGCAGCTTGGATTTGACACCGGAGACTGAAGCTTTCTTT
TRBV29-1	NA	TRBJ1-4	TRBD1	CSVETVGTGGEKLFF	TGCAGCGTTGAAACAGTAGGGACAGGGGGGGAGAAACTGTTTTTT
TRBV6-2/TRBV6-3	NA	TRBJ1-1	TRBD1	CASSYQGTGGFTEAFF	TGTGCCAGCAGTTACCAAGGGACAGGGGGCTTTACTGAAGCTTTCTTT
TRBV2	many	TRBJ2-7	TRBD2	CASIADLGTSANYEQYF	TGTGCCAGCATTGCGGATCTAGGGACTAGCGCGAACTACGAGCAGTACTTC
TRBV28	many	TRBJ1-2	TRBD1	CATGTGYQGYTF	TGTGCCACGGGGACAGGTTATCAAGGCTACACCTTC
TRBV9	NA	TRBJ2-2	TRBD2	CASSVIAGGPSNTGELFF	TGTGCCAGCAGCGTCATAGCGGGAGGGCCCTCGAACACCGGGGAGCTGTTTTTT
TRBV20-1	NA	TRBJ1-5	NA	CSATSYRANQPQHF	TGCAGTGCCACGTCTTACAGAGCCAATCAGCCCCAGCATTTT
TRBV6-5	few	TRBJ2-1	NA	CASSYGGSGVGQFF	TGTGCCAGCAGTTACGGGGGTTCGGGTGTCGGGCAGTTCTTC
TRBV27	many	TRBJ2-7	NA	CASNQAGDTYEQYF	TGTGCCAGCAATCAGGCGGGGGACACCTACGAGCAGTACTTC
TRBV4-1	NA	TRBJ2-1	TRBD2	CASSQERLAGANEQFF	TGCGCCAGCAGCCAAGAGCGGCTAGCGGGAGCCAATGAGCAGTTCTTC
TRBV28	NA	TRBJ2-3	TRBD2	CASSPGTSGKTDTQYF	TGTGCCAGCAGTCCAGGGACTAGCGGGAAGACAGATACGCAGTATTTT
TRBV30	many	TRBJ1-1	NA	CAWSQGQRTEAFF	TGTGCCTGGAGTCAAGGACAGCGAACTGAAGCTTTCTTT
TRBV9	many	TRBJ1-2	NA	CASSVGGTGHGYTF	TGTGCCAGCAGCGTAGGCGGAACAGGCCATGGCTACACCTTC
TRBV28	few	TRBJ2-7	NA	CASRTGFYEQYF	TGTGCCAGCAGAACAGGTTTCTACGAGCAGTACTTC
TRBV11-3	few	TRBJ2-7	TRBD1	CASSLGYPIGTGTYEQYF	TGTGCCAGCAGCTTAGGTTACCCAATCGGGACAGGGACCTACGAGCAGTACTTC
TRBV6-2/TRBV6-3	few	TRBJ2-7	TRBD2	CASRHSGSPYEQYF	TGTGCCAGCAGACATAGCGGGTCCCCCTACGAGCAGTACTTC